One sample yielded the 31 T cell receptor beta chains listed below, sequenced in a study of OX40 agonist ivuxolimab in advanced cancers. Data came from immunoSEQ multiplex PCR; TCRdb stores just in-frame clones and leaves some out. The repertoire holds some 70,000 clones, with approximately 78% as singletons. Material: CD4+ or CD8+ T cells sorted from blood, obtained in a trial of the OX40 agonist ivuxolimab. The origin of the receptors is an adult with an advanced solid tumor such as melanoma, head and neck, liver or kidney cancer.

The chain has TRBV5-6 and TRBJ2-3; tentatively, D is TRBD2 (6 bases). V was shortened by 5 bases and J by 0 bases, with 22 bases between the two germline ends. This CDR3 is built from 18 residues. Germline V gene sequence: CDR1 SGHDT, CDR2 YYEEEE. For the CDR3, the DNA is TGTGCCAGCAGTCCTAATTGGCTAGCGCAACCTAGCACAGATACGCAGTATTTT. Its protein is CASSPNWLAQPSTDTQYF.

V usage is TRBV11-2 and J usage is TRBJ2-7; D is unclear. Looked up from germline, CDR1 is SGHAT and CDR2 is FQNNGV. The V end was cut by 1 base, the J end by 0 bases, with 7 bases between. The length of the CDR3 is 14 residues. As DNA, the CDR3 is TGTGCCAGCAGCTTAGGGTTCAGCTCCTACGAGCAGTACGTC. The encoded protein is CASSLGFSSYEQYV.

The chain carries TRBV5-8 and TRBJ2-3, with TRBD2 identical over 9 bases. Germline CDR1 is SGHTS and CDR2 is YDEGEE. The junction had 6 bases not matched to a gene; V was cut back by 0 bases and J by 13 bases. The CDR3 covers 13 residues. CDR3 protein: CASSLVSAGGKYF. CDR3 sequence (DNA): TGTGCCAGCAGCTTGGTGTCAGCGGGGGGCAAGTATTTT.

The rearrangement uses TRBV5-5 and TRBJ2-5; D remains unclear. This CDR3 is built from 13 residues. Germline CDR1 is SGHKS and CDR2 is YYEKEE (reference sequence). V was cut by 0 bases and J by 2 bases, with 5 bases left in between. CDR3 sequence: CASSLAQQETQYF. For the CDR3, the DNA is TGTGCCAGCAGCTTGGCACAGCAAGAGACCCAGTACTTC. Full variable domain (missing parts from reference TRBV5-5 and TRBJ2-5): DAGVTQSPTHLIKTRGQQVTLRCSPISGHKSVSWYQQVLGQGPQFIFQYYEKEERGRGNFPDRFSARQFPNYSSELNVNALLLGDSALYLCASSLAQQETQYFGPGTRLLVL.

The CDR3 nucleotides read TGTGCCAGCAGCCTCTATAGCGGGTCGAACACCGGGGAGCTGTTTTTT. Amino acids: CASSLYSGSNTGELFF. J is TRBJ2-2 and V is TRBV9; TRBD2 matches 7 bases. CDR1 is SGDLS and CDR2 is YYNGEE in the germline V gene. This CDR3 comprises 16 residues. V shed 4 bases, J shed 0 bases, and the junction held 6 bases outside the gene matches.

This clone appeared a single time. The chain couples TRBV11-2 to TRBJ1-1, with D unresolved. This CDR3 is built from 14 residues. Germline loops: CDR1 SGHAT, CDR2 FQNNGV. V was pared by 2 bases and J by 0 bases, with 7 bases between. CDR3 in amino acids: CASSLQVMNTEAFF. The CDR3 coding sequence is TGTGCCAGCAGCTTACAGGTCATGAACACTGAAGCTTTCTTT. Variable domain in full (rest from reference TRBV11-2 and TRBJ1-1): EAGVAQSPRYKIIEKRQSVAFWCNPISGHATLYWYQQILGQGPKLLIQFQNNGVVDDSQLPKDRFSAERLKGVDSTLKIQPAKLEDSAVYLCASSLQVMNTEAFFGQGTRLTVV.

The V and J genes are TRBV5-5 and TRBJ2-2; no clear D gene. The CDR3 is 14 residues long. CDR1 SGHKS and CDR2 YYEKEE come from the germline V gene (reference sequence). V lost 2 bases, J lost 4 bases, and 9 bases lay in between. The CDR3 DNA is TGTGCCAGCAGCTTATTCCCGAGCACCGGGGAGCTGTTTTTT. Translating gives CASSLFPSTGELFF. Drawing the rest from reference TRBV5-5 and TRBJ2-2, the complete variable domain is DAGVTQSPTHLIKTRGQQVTLRCSPISGHKSVSWYQQVLGQGPQFIFQYYEKEERGRGNFPDRFSARQFPNYSSELNVNALLLGDSALYLCASSLFPSTGELFFGEGSRLTVL.

The chain uses TRBV27 and TRBJ2-7, with D possibly matching TRBD2 (6 bases). The CDR3 covers 14 residues. The V end lost 5 bases, the J end lost 5 bases, and 16 bases lay between the germline ends. Germline CDR1 and CDR2: MNHEY and SMNVEV (reference sequence). The CDR3 spells CASSPWDSVNEQYF. DNA for the CDR3: TGTGCCAGCAGTCCCTGGGACTCTGTGAACGAGCAGTACTTC.

The J gene is TRBJ1-6, the V gene TRBV18, with D uncertain. The CDR3 is 14 residues long. Trimming took off 1 base at V and 7 bases at J, with 8 bases between the two ends. Germline CDR1 reads KGHSH; CDR2 reads LQKENI. The CDR3 region is CASSPRQENSPLHF. In nucleotides, the CDR3 is TGTGCCAGCTCACCACGGCAGGAGAATTCACCCCTCCACTTT. The complete variable domain, with remaining parts taken from reference TRBV18 and TRBJ1-6, reads NAGVMQNPRHLVRRRGQEARLRCSPMKGHSHVYWYRQLPEEGLKFMVYLQKENIIDESGMPKERFSAEFPKEGPSILRIQQVVRGDSAAYFCASSPRQENSPLHFGNGTRLTVT.

The chain couples TRBV6-1 to TRBJ1-4; D may be TRBD1 (6 bases). This CDR3 contains 17 residues. Germline loops: CDR1 MNHNS, CDR2 SASEGT. The V end was cut by 3 bases, the J end by 1 base, with 15 bases between. The CDR3 is CASSDRGQGRTNEKLFF. CDR3 in DNA: TGTGCCAGCAGTGACCGGGGCCAGGGGCGAACTAATGAAAAACTGTTTTTT.

V gene TRBV5-5 combines with J gene TRBJ2-7, with 7 bases aligning to TRBD2. From germline, CDR1 is SGHKS and CDR2 YYEKEE (reference sequence). The CDR3 has 15 amino acids. After removal of 1 base from V and 6 bases from J, the junction contained 10 bases not matched to a gene. The CDR3 region has the DNA TGTGCCAGCAGCTTGACAAGCGGGACGCGAAGCGAGCAGTACTTC. Translated: CASSLTSGTRSEQYF. The full variable domain, in which reference TRBV5-5 and TRBJ2-7 provide the parts outside the CDR3, is DAGVTQSPTHLIKTRGQQVTLRCSPISGHKSVSWYQQVLGQGPQFIFQYYEKEERGRGNFPDRFSARQFPNYSSELNVNALLLGDSALYLCASSLTSGTRSEQYFGPGTRLTVT.

The CDR3 protein is CASSGGGLLNTEAFF. CDR3 sequence (DNA): TGTGCCAGCAGTGGAGGAGGGCTATTGAACACTGAAGCTTTCTTT. The rearrangement links TRBV5-8 to TRBJ1-1; D unresolved. This CDR3 is built from 15 residues. Germline values: CDR1 SGHTS, CDR2 YDEGEE. Trimming left V 5 bases short and J 0 bases short, with 14 bases between. Complete variable domain (other parts from reference TRBV5-8 and TRBJ1-1): EAGVTQSPTHLIKTRGQQATLRCSPISGHTSVYWYQQALGLGLQFLLWYDEGEERNRGNFPPRFSGRQFPNYSSELNVNALELEDSALYLCASSGGGLLNTEAFFGQGTRLTVV.

CDR3 nucleotides: TGTGCCAGCAGCTTAAGACTAGCGGGAGACACAGATACGCAGTATTTT. It encodes CASSLRLAGDTDTQYF. The rearrangement uses TRBV7-2 and TRBJ2-3, with 12 bases lining up with TRBD2. Germline-derived CDR1 and CDR2 are SGHTA and FQGNSA. The CDR3 spans 16 residues. V gave up 2 bases and J gave up 2 bases; unmatched junction bases: 2. The full variable domain, with the rest looked up from reference TRBV7-2 and TRBJ2-3, is GAGVSQSPSNKVTEKGKDVELRCDPISGHTALYWYRQSLGQGLEFLIYFQGNSAPDKSGLPSDRFSAERTGGSVSTLTIQRTQQEDSAVYLCASSLRLAGDTDTQYFGPGTRLTVL.

V is TRBV5-1 and J is TRBJ1-2; TRBD1 agrees at 9 bases. After removal of 3 bases from V and 6 bases from J, the junction contained 6 bases not matched to a gene. CDR1 SGHRS and CDR2 YFSETQ come from the germline V gene. This CDR3 is built from 14 residues. CDR3 coding DNA: TGCGCCAGCAGCTATCAAACAGGGGGCCATGGCTACACCTTC. Its protein product is CASSYQTGGHGYTF.

The chain recombines TRBV5-8 with TRBJ1-1; perhaps TRBD1 as D (6 bases). Germline CDR1 is SGHTS and CDR2 is YDEGEE. Trimming removed 0 bases from V and 4 bases from J, with 7 bases in between. The CDR3 is made up of 13 amino acids. This CDR3 reads CASSLDRVTEAFF. The CDR3 bases are TGTGCCAGCAGCTTGGACAGGGTCACTGAAGCTTTCTTT.

This clone was counted between two and nine times. The chain carries TRBV2 and TRBJ2-1; TRBD2 agrees at 9 bases. The CDR3 extends over 15 amino acids. Germline V gives CDR1 SNHLY, CDR2 FYNNEI. Trimming at V came to 6 bases and at J to 7 bases, leaving 10 bases not matched to a gene. The CDR3 DNA sequence: TGTGCCAGCAGGTATGGTCTAGCGGGATTGAATGAGCAGTTCTTC. This sequence encodes CASRYGLAGLNEQFF.

As to this clone: The sample carries other DNA sequences with the same CDR3. DNA for the CDR3: TGTGCCAGCAGTGGGAGCAATCAGCCCCAGCATTTT. This gives the protein CASSGSNQPQHF. The gene calls are TRBV2 and TRBJ1-5; D not resolved. The CDR3 loop spans 12 amino acids. Germline loops: CDR1 SNHLY, CDR2 FYNNEI. V shed 4 bases and J shed 1 base, with 2 bases lying between them.

This chain links TRBV7-2 with TRBJ2-2; TRBD1 or TRBD2 may be the D gene (6 bases each). The CDR3 is 15 amino acids. V was trimmed by 5 bases and J by 4 bases, leaving 14 bases between them. In germline, CDR1 is SGHTA, CDR2 FQGNSA. DNA of the CDR3: TGTGCCAGCAGCCCCCGACTAGGGGGCACCGGGGAGCTGTTTTTT. As protein: CASSPRLGGTGELFF.

The CDR3: CASSMGRGSYNEQFF. CDR3 DNA: TGTGCCAGTAGTATGGGCCGAGGGTCCTACAATGAGCAGTTCTTC. The chain couples TRBV19 to TRBJ2-1, with D possibly TRBD2 on 5 matching bases. V lost 3 bases and J lost 1, with 10 bases in between. This CDR3 has 15 residues. Germline CDR1 reads LNHDA; CDR2 reads SQIVND (reference sequence).

The chain employs TRBV28 and TRBJ2-7; D is perhaps TRBD1 (6 bases). This CDR3 comprises 13 residues. Looked up from germline, CDR1 is MDHEN and CDR2 is SYDVKM. The V and J ends lost 7 bases and 0 bases respectively, with 10 bases between them. This CDR3 is CASTQGTSYEQYF. As DNA, the CDR3 is TGTGCCAGCACGCAGGGGACCTCCTACGAGCAGTACTTC.

This chain links TRBV28 with TRBJ1-3, with D unresolved. CDR1 is MDHEN and CDR2 is SYDVKM in the germline V gene. V was trimmed by 2 bases and J by 7 bases, leaving 15 bases between them. The CDR3 extends over 15 amino acids. The CDR3 spells CASSLIGPTRNTIYF. The CDR3 DNA reads as TGTGCCAGCAGTTTAATTGGTCCCACCCGGAACACCATATATTTT.

The rearrangement uses TRBV5-4 and TRBJ2-7, with 7 bases lining up with TRBD2. The germline V gene has CDR1 SGHNT and CDR2 YYREEE (reference sequence). V was clipped by 4 bases and J by 6 bases; unmatched bases: 10. CDR3 size: 14 residues. The CDR3 sequence: CASSKSGGLSEQYF. CDR3 DNA: TGTGCCAGCAGCAAATCGGGAGGTCTTAGCGAGCAGTACTTC.

This clone turned up a few times. This rearrangement joins TRBV5-5 to TRBJ2-7; D gene uncertain. This CDR3 has 15 residues. Germline-derived CDR1 and CDR2 are SGHKS and YYEKEE (reference sequence). V lost 1 base and J lost 3, with 14 bases in between. CDR3 loop: CASSLTIDGYYEQYF. Written as DNA, the CDR3 is TGTGCCAGCAGCTTGACAATTGACGGCTACTACGAGCAGTACTTC.

The rearrangement links TRBV5-1 to TRBJ2-3, with 11 positions matching TRBD1. V shed 4 bases and J 6 bases; nucleotides not matched to a gene: 4. Germline CDR1 reads SGHRS; CDR2 reads YFSETQ. CDR3 size: 14 residues. The CDR3 DNA reads TGCGCCAGCAGCCTAGGGACAGGGGGGGATACGCAGTATTTT. Translated, it gives CASSLGTGGDTQYF.

The rearrangement links TRBV6-5 to TRBJ2-7; TRBD1 agrees at 8 bases. This CDR3 spans 14 amino acids. CDR1 MNHEY and CDR2 SVGAGI come from the germline V gene. After removal of 6 bases from V and 6 bases from J, the junction contained 10 bases not matched to a gene. CDR3 DNA: TGTGCCAGCAGCCAGGGACAGGCGTTTGGCGAGCAGTACGTC. This gives the protein CASSQGQAFGEQYV.

The rearrangement uses TRBV6-8 and TRBJ2-2; 13 nucleotides match TRBD2. Germline CDR1 reads MNHGY; CDR2 reads SAAAGT. The trim removed 2 bases at V and 6 bases at J, leaving 21 bases unmatched. This CDR3 comprises 22 residues. CDR3 bases: TGTGCCAGCAGTTACCCTCCCAACATCACTAGCGGGAGGGCCTTAGTCGCCGGGGAGCTGTTTTTT. This codes for CASSYPPNITSGRALVAGELFF.

V is TRBV28 and J is TRBJ1-1; D perhaps matches TRBD1 (5 bases). CDR1 and CDR2 from the germline V gene are MDHEN and SYDVKM. The CDR3 length is 14 residues. Trimming left V 5 bases short and J 3 bases short, with 13 bases between. The CDR3 DNA reads TGTGCCAGCAGTGACGGGACCCCTGACACTGAAGCTTTCTTT. This codes for CASSDGTPDTEAFF.

The chain uses TRBV18 and TRBJ2-1; TRBD2 matches 9 bases. The CDR3 consists of 15 residues. Unmatched junction bases numbered 4, after V lost 3 bases and J lost 4 bases. The germline V gene has CDR1 KGHSH and CDR2 LQKENI. This CDR3 is CASSPVAGVYNEQFF. CDR3 DNA sequence: TGTGCCAGCTCACCGGTAGCGGGAGTGTACAATGAGCAGTTCTTC.

V gene TRBV6-5 combines with J gene TRBJ1-1; D gene ambiguous. V was cut by 6 bases and J by 0 bases, with 5 bases left in between. Per germline, CDR1 MNHEY and CDR2 SVGAGI. The CDR3 is 12 amino acids. In nucleotides, the CDR3 is TGTGCCAGCAGCCCATTGAACACTGAAGCTTTCTTT. Translating it yields CASSPLNTEAFF.

There are a few counts of this clone. J is TRBJ2-1 and V is TRBV7-2, with TRBD2 matching over 12 bases. Losses at the gene ends were 4 bases for V and 6 bases for J; bases not matched to a gene: 10. This CDR3 is built from 17 residues. Germline V gene sequence: CDR1 SGHTA, CDR2 FQGNSA. In DNA form, the CDR3 reads TGTGCCAGCAGCTCCGCACTAGCGGGAGGAAGGGTCAATGAGCAGTTCTTC. Translated, it gives CASSSALAGGRVNEQFF.

This clone was counted a few times. The chain is built from TRBV7-9 and TRBJ2-5, with D perhaps assigned TRBD1 or TRBD2 (6 bases each). The CDR3 consists of 15 residues. CDR1 is SEHNR, CDR2 FQNEAQ, per germline (reference sequence). The V and J ends lost 1 base and 5 bases respectively, with 14 bases between them. The CDR3 loop reads CASSLGGGRGETQYF. The CDR3 DNA reads as TGTGCCAGCAGCTTAGGAGGGGGGCGCGGGGAGACCCAGTACTTC.